These T cell receptor beta chains were read from a single sample in a study of cytotoxic CD8 clonotypes in ibrutinib-treated CLL. Sequencing was performed with immunoSEQ multiplex PCR; in TCRdb, only in-frame clones are kept and a portion is missing. The data contain approximately 74,000 clones, over 75% of them singletons. The material was PBMCs, obtained at disease progression, from a patient treated with ibrutinib. Receptors originate from a human donor with chronic lymphocytic leukemia. Each CDR3 is given with its conserved first and last residue.

>TRBV29-1|TRBJ2-7
CSVYKQYEQYF
>TRBV5-1|TRBJ2-2
CASSLLQGASTGELFF
>TRBV9|TRBJ2-2
CASRADRAGELFF
>TRBV5-1|TRBJ1-6
CASSTTGTYYNSPLHF
>TRBV9|TRBJ1-1
CASSPYRRVTEAFF
>TRBV6-1|TRBJ1-1
CASREGHPNTEAFF
>TRBV5-1|TRBJ2-1
CASSLGDRGGHNEQFF
>TRBV10-3|TRBJ1-1
CAISELVGNTEAFF
>TRBV9|TRBJ2-3
CASSDAGTVADTQYF
>TRBV2|TRBJ2-5
CASSGLKDLKYF
>TRBV5-8|TRBJ1-2
CASSFPGARVGYTF
>TRBV27|TRBJ1-5
CASSFGVTQPQHF
>TRBV6-5|TRBJ1-5
CASSYSAGSNQPQHF
>TRBV7-8|TRBJ1-2
CASSEAGESYGYTF
>TRBV5-4|TRBJ2-4
CASSLGEGKNIQYF
>TRBV5-1|TRBJ2-1
CASSLYYASGGSEQFF
>TRBV19|TRBJ1-3
CASSIVTAGGNTIYF
>TRBV5-4|TRBJ1-1
CASSLGGRMNTEAFF
>TRBV6-6|TRBJ2-5
CASSYEGTGGETQYF
>TRBV18|TRBJ1-1
CASSPGGLPNTEAFF
>TRBV10-2|TRBJ1-2
CASSDPGPQIYGYTF
>TRBV28|TRBJ2-3
CASSGETLAADTQYF
>TRBV15|TRBJ1-1
CATSRGTGGNTEAFF
>TRBV30|TRBJ1-1
CACTFPGRGDTEAFF
>TRBV6-5|TRBJ1-5
CASSYLGQPQHF
>TRBV11-2|TRBJ2-1
CASSFIAGSINEQFF
>TRBV6-4|TRBJ2-3
CASRKFDSSPDTQYF
>TRBV18|TRBJ2-3
CASSPGHTDTQYF
>TRBV27|TRBJ2-5
CASSLIGGGETQYF
>TRBV19|TRBJ1-5
CASSIHETFPPQHF
>TRBV7-6|TRBJ2-7
CASSLLDPGGEQYF
>TRBV18|TRBJ1-2
CASSPGQGYGYTF
>TRBV2|TRBJ2-7
CASTGYRTGKTYEQYF
>TRBV4-2|TRBJ1-2
CASSQDLRGTGGAYGYTF
>TRBV30|TRBJ1-5
CAWSVLGEEWQPQHF
>TRBV29-1|TRBJ1-2
CSVEGIQGRVYGYTF
>TRBV9|TRBJ2-6
CASSVGDSGANVLTF
>TRBV28|TRBJ2-7
CASSFGGAPYEQYF
>TRBV11-2|TRBJ2-4
CASSFGLTSLAKNIQYF
>TRBV7-7|TRBJ1-1
CASSLALNTEAFF
>TRBV18|TRBJ1-1
CASSPLTFSNTEAFF
>TRBV19|TRBJ2-5
CASTDGWGLAEETQYF
>TRBV6-1|TRBJ1-2
CASSSRFNYGYTF
>TRBV25-1|TRBJ1-1
CASTSLTGKNTEAFF
>TRBV2|TRBJ2-5
CASSEAGGAETQYF
>TRBV5-6|TRBJ2-6
CAGAVRGANVLTF
>TRBV5-1|TRBJ1-2
CASSLVGTGGYGYTF
>TRBV6-1|TRBJ1-1
CASSETLTGGAFF
>TRBV29-1|TRBJ2-1
CSVGTTNSPNEQFF
>TRBV18|TRBJ2-6
CASSPTAGANVLTF
>TRBV6-5|TRBJ1-1
CASSNGQGLNTEAFF
>TRBV29-1|TRBJ2-7
CSVEIVGGRSYEQYF
>TRBV2|TRBJ1-5
CASRLQGYSNQPQHF
>TRBV7-3|TRBJ2-2
CASSEGGLYGELFF